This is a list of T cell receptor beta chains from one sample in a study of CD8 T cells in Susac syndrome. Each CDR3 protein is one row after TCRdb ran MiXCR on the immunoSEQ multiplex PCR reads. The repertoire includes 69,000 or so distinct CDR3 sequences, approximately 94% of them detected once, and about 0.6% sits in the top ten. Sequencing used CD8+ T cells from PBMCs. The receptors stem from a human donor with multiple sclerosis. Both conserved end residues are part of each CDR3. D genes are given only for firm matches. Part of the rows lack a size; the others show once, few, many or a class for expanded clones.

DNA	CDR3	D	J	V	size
TGTGCCAGCAGCCCGGGACTAGCGGAAGCAGATACGCAGTATTTT	CASSPGLAEADTQYF	TRBD2	TRBJ2-3	TRBV7-6	once
TGTGCCAGCAGTGAAGGGCCGGATAGCAATCAGCCCCAGCATTTT	CASSEGPDSNQPQHF	NA	TRBJ1-5	TRBV2	NA
TGTGCCAGCAGCCTGGGACAGGGATTCATAGAAGCTTTCTTT	CASSLGQGFIEAFF	TRBD1	TRBJ1-1	TRBV3-1	once
TGTGCCAGCAGTTTATCGGGGTTCGCTGAAGCTTTCTTT	CASSLSGFAEAFF	NA	TRBJ1-1	TRBV27	NA
TGTGCCAGCAGCTTTGCTGGACTAGCGGGATTTGGCTACGAGCAGTACTTC	CASSFAGLAGFGYEQYF	TRBD2	TRBJ2-7	TRBV13	NA
TGTGCCAGTAGTATAGGAAGCGGCGGGGAGCTGTTTTTT	CASSIGSGGELFF	NA	TRBJ2-2	TRBV19	few
TGTGCCAGCAGTGTTGAGGTGCGGGGTCGGTACGAGCAGTACTTC	CASSVEVRGRYEQYF	NA	TRBJ2-7	TRBV2	NA
TGCAGTGCGGCCGGGCAGACTAATTCACCCCTCCACTTT	CSAAGQTNSPLHF	NA	TRBJ1-6	TRBV20-1	NA
TGCAGCGTGATAGACAGGTTTGGAGGGCTGTTTTTT	CSVIDRFGGLFF	NA	TRBJ2-2	TRBV29-1	once
TGTGCCAGCAGCCGGACAGGGGAGAGTCAGCCCCAGCATTTT	CASSRTGESQPQHF	TRBD1	TRBJ1-5	TRBV28	NA
TGTGCCAGCTCACCCTGGGGGGGCCCTCTTTCAAGCGAGGAAGAGACCCAGTACTTC	CASSPWGGPLSSEEETQYF	NA	TRBJ2-5	TRBV18	NA
TGTGCCAGCAGTTTTAAATGGCGGAGGGAGACCCAGTACTTC	CASSFKWRRETQYF	NA	TRBJ2-5	TRBV28	NA
TGTGCCAGCAGTTTAGTCTCAGGGACCGGGGAGCTGTTTTTT	CASSLVSGTGELFF	NA	TRBJ2-2	TRBV28	NA
TGTGCCAGCAGTGCGGGGGCAAACTATGGCTACACCTTC	CASSAGANYGYTF	NA	TRBJ1-2	TRBV28	NA
TGTGCCAGCAGATTTCCGAACACCGGGGAGCTGTTTTTT	CASRFPNTGELFF	NA	TRBJ2-2	TRBV27	NA
TGTGCCAGCAGTGATGGAACAGGGTGGGGTGAGCAGTTCTTC	CASSDGTGWGEQFF	NA	TRBJ2-1	TRBV2	NA
TGTGCCAGTTGCACCGGGACTAGCACACTGAATGAGCAGTTCTTC	CASCTGTSTLNEQFF	TRBD2	TRBJ2-1	TRBV19	NA
TGCAGCATGATCAGGGTCGGTGGCACTGAAGCTTTCTTT	CSMIRVGGTEAFF	NA	TRBJ1-1	TRBV20-1	NA
TGTGCCAGCAGCCAAGAACGCAGCAGGCCTAAAAACATTCAGTACTTC	CASSQERSRPKNIQYF	NA	TRBJ2-4	TRBV14	NA
TGTGCCAGCAGGGGCGGATACTATGGCTACACCTTC	CASRGGYYGYTF	NA	TRBJ1-2	TRBV27	NA
TGCAGTGCTAGAGAGGGTGCAGGGGGTTTTCTGGAGACCCAGTACTTC	CSAREGAGGFLETQYF	TRBD1	TRBJ2-5	TRBV20-1	NA
TGTGCCAGTAGTAGTAATTATCTTGAGACAGCCAGCTCCTACAATGAGCAGTTCTTC	CASSSNYLETASSYNEQFF	NA	TRBJ2-1	TRBV19	NA
TGTGCCAGTAGTATAGCGGGAGGCCCCCACAATGAGCAGTTCTTC	CASSIAGGPHNEQFF	TRBD2	TRBJ2-1	TRBV19	NA
TGCAGTGCTAAAGTTCTAGCAGCTAGCACAGATACGCAGTATTTT	CSAKVLAASTDTQYF	NA	TRBJ2-3	TRBV20-1	NA
TGCAGTGCTAGACCCCTGACAGGGATCTATGGCTACACCTTC	CSARPLTGIYGYTF	TRBD1	TRBJ1-2	TRBV20-1	NA
TGTGCCAGCAGCTACCCGGGGGGAGAGACCCAGTACTTC	CASSYPGGETQYF	TRBD2	TRBJ2-5	TRBV5-8	NA
TGTGCCTGGAGTGCGGACAGGCCGACCTATAATTCACCCCTCCACTTT	CAWSADRPTYNSPLHF	TRBD1	TRBJ1-6	TRBV30	NA
TGTGCCAGCAGCCCAGGGGGGGCTATCTACGAGCAGTACTTC	CASSPGGAIYEQYF	NA	TRBJ2-7	TRBV2	NA
TGTGCCGGCTCCAGGACGGAGAACACTGAAGCTTTCTTT	CAGSRTENTEAFF	NA	TRBJ1-1	TRBV5-4	NA
TGTGCCAGCAGCCACACCGGGGAGCTGTTTTTT	CASSHTGELFF	NA	TRBJ2-2	TRBV6-5	NA
TGTGCCACCAGCAGAGCTGGGAACACCGGGGAGCTGTTTTTT	CATSRAGNTGELFF	NA	TRBJ2-2	TRBV15	NA
TGTGCCAGCAGCGTAGCTGGAAATGAGCAGTTCTTC	CASSVAGNEQFF	NA	TRBJ2-1	TRBV9	NA
TGTGCCAGCAGCCAAGAAGCTAGCGGGAGGGAGACCCAGTACTTC	CASSQEASGRETQYF	TRBD2	TRBJ2-5	TRBV3-1	NA
TGTGCCAGTAGCGACCGGTTATCCTACGAGCAGTACTTC	CASSDRLSYEQYF	NA	TRBJ2-7	TRBV19	NA
TGCGCCAGCAGCCAAGAGGCCATAGGACTCAATGAGCAGTTCTTC	CASSQEAIGLNEQFF	NA	TRBJ2-1	TRBV4-3	NA
TGCAGCGTTAATCCCCTTACTAGCACAGATACGCAGTATTTT	CSVNPLTSTDTQYF	NA	TRBJ2-3	TRBV29-1	NA
TGTGCCAGCAGCCAAGTTGAGGGAAGGCCCTACGAGCAGTACTTC	CASSQVEGRPYEQYF	NA	TRBJ2-7	TRBV3-1	NA
TGCAGCGTCGTCGGGAGACGGGAGGGCCGAAGGGAGACCCAGTACTTC	CSVVGRREGRRETQYF	TRBD2	TRBJ2-5	TRBV29-1	NA